This passage covers 22 T cell receptor beta chains from one sample sequenced in a study of T cells in Graves' hyperthyroidism and ophthalmopathy. Amplified TCR beta CDR3 regions came from RNA transcripts. First-round RT-PCR of the TCR CDR3 relied on the HTBI primer set. TCRdb redid the calling of the multiplex PCR reads with MiXCR, one entry per CDR3 protein. In the table there are a few hundred thousand distinct CDR3 sequences, 15% to 20% of which are singletons. The sequenced material came from blood. The source is a woman in her thirties or forties with Graves' ophthalmopathy.

The chain uses TRBV20-1 and TRBJ1-4; 8 nucleotides agree with TRBD1. Germline V gene lookup returns CDR1 DFQATT and CDR2 SNEGSKA (reference sequence). The trim removed 1 base at V and 3 bases at J, leaving 1 base unmatched. The CDR3 is 14 amino acids. The CDR3 bases are TGCAGTGCTAGAGCACAGGGGGCTAATGAAAAACTGTTTTTT. Translated, it gives CSARAQGANEKLFF.

This sequence joins TRBV6-2 or TRBV6-3 and TRBJ2-1; TRBD2 matches at 12 bases. Losses at the gene ends were 6 bases for V and 12 bases for J; bases not matched to a gene: 12. Germline CDR1 and CDR2: MNHEY and SVGEGT. The CDR3 runs 15 residues. DNA for the CDR3: TGTGCCAGCAGCCGGACTAGCGGGACCCGTCTGGGGCAGTTCTTC. Translating it yields CASSRTSGTRLGQFF.

This clonotype has ten or more counts. The chain links TRBV12-3 or TRBV12-4 to TRBJ1-2; 7 bases align to TRBD1. Unmatched junction bases numbered 16, after V lost 2 bases and J lost 13 bases. This CDR3 region has 15 residues. The CDR3 region is CASSLTVYTGVGATF. The CDR3 nucleotides are TGTGCCAGCAGTTTAACGGTCTACACAGGGGTAGGGGCCACCTTC.

This clonotype was observed many times. The V call is TRBV2, the J call TRBJ2-7; 9 bases match TRBD1. The CDR3 spans 13 residues. V shed 8 bases and J 5 bases; nucleotides not matched to a gene: 7. The germline V gene has CDR1 SNHLY and CDR2 FYNNEI. DNA for the CDR3: TGTGCCAGCTCAGGACAGGGGTACAACGAGCAGTACTTC. Its translation is CASSGQGYNEQYF.

The sample holds many counts of this clonotype. The rearrangement joins TRBV5-1 to TRBJ2-6; no reliable D call. CDR1 is SGHRS, CDR2 YFSETQ, per germline. V lost 0 bases and J lost 0, with 10 bases in between. This CDR3 has 17 residues. The CDR3 loop is CASSLAGPRSGANVLTF. The CDR3 nucleotides read TGCGCCAGCAGCTTGGCCGGACCGCGCTCTGGGGCCAACGTCCTGACTTTC.

This clonotype was counted many times. This chain connects TRBV12-3 or TRBV12-4 to TRBJ1-5, with D perhaps TRBD1 (6 bases). CDR3 length: 13 residues. Trimming removed 9 bases at V and 5 bases at J, with 14 bases between. The CDR3 region is CASGDTWDQPQHF. The CDR3 DNA follows: TGTGCCAGTGGGGACACTTGGGATCAGCCCCAGCATTTT.

Ten or more counts support this clonotype. The rearrangement uses TRBV2 and TRBJ2-6, with D maybe TRBD1 (5 bases). Germline V lookup: CDR1 SNHLY, CDR2 FYNNEI. This CDR3 has 16 amino acids. V dropped 1 base and J dropped 4 bases, with 11 bases sitting between them. The CDR3 here is CASSEVGTGGANVLTF. In DNA, the CDR3 is TGTGCCAGCAGTGAAGTAGGCACAGGCGGGGCCAACGTCCTGACTTTC.

This chain uses TRBV4-2 with TRBJ2-7, with unresolved D. This CDR3 region has 15 residues. The germline V gene has CDR1 LGHNA and CDR2 YNFKEQ. The V end lost 2 bases, the J end lost 3 bases, and 14 bases lay between the germline ends. This CDR3 reads CASSQQISGRYEQYF. The CDR3 DNA reads as TGTGCCAGCAGCCAACAAATTTCAGGACGCTACGAGCAGTACTTC.

This clonotype came up many times. This chain joins TRBV6-5 and TRBJ1-1, with a possible D match to TRBD1 (6 bases). CDR3 size: 15 residues. Germline CDR1 is MNHEY and CDR2 is SVGAGI. V was cut by 1 base and J by 3 bases, with 12 bases left in between. The DNA for the CDR3 is TGTGCCAGCAGTTACTACGGGGGCGGGGACACTGAAGCTTTCTTT. Its protein product is CASSYYGGGDTEAFF.

The genes are TRBV13 and TRBJ2-5, with D possibly matching TRBD1 (6 bases). The CDR3 runs to 15 residues. V shed 5 bases and J shed 7 bases, with 20 bases lying between them. The germline V gene has CDR1 PRHDT and CDR2 FYEKMQ (reference sequence). This CDR3 reads CASSHTSVQGGTQYF. CDR3 bases: TGTGCCAGCAGCCATACGAGCGTTCAAGGGGGGACCCAGTACTTC.

This chain uses TRBV24-1 with TRBJ1-5, with unresolved D. Trimming cost V 5 bases and J 0 bases, with 10 bases left between them. Germline values: CDR1 KGHDR, CDR2 SFDVKD. This CDR3 is built from 15 residues. The chain's CDR3 is CATSGPQPSNQPQHF. CDR3 in DNA: TGTGCCACCAGTGGACCCCAGCCTAGCAATCAGCCCCAGCATTTT.

This clonotype was seen a few times. The V and J genes are TRBV2 and TRBJ1-1; no clear D gene. The CDR3 is 14 residues long. CDR1 is SNHLY, CDR2 FYNNEI, per germline. V gave up 3 bases and J gave up 0 bases, with 8 bases separating them. CDR3 loop: CASSDPGMNTEAFF. For the CDR3, the DNA is TGTGCCAGCAGTGATCCCGGGATGAACACTGAAGCTTTCTTT.

At least ten counts were recorded for this clonotype. This chain uses TRBV2 with TRBJ1-5; unclear D gene. V shed 6 bases and J shed 1 base, with 10 bases lying between them. Looked up from germline, CDR1 is SNHLY and CDR2 is FYNNEI. The CDR3 contains 14 residues. The CDR3 DNA is TGTGCCAGCAGCCGGCGGGGAAGCAATCAGCCCCAGCATTTT. This encodes CASSRRGSNQPQHF.

This clonotype showed up many times. V and J are TRBV18 and TRBJ2-1; 7 nucleotides line up with TRBD2. CDR3 length: 16 amino acids. Germline CDR1 KGHSH, CDR2 LQKENI. The junction had 11 bases not matched to a gene; V was cut back by 2 bases and J by 7 bases. CDR3 sequence (DNA): TGTGCCAGCTCACCAAGGCTAGGACTAGTGACGAATGAGCAGTTCTTC. Translating it yields CASSPRLGLVTNEQFF.

In this sample, this clonotype turned up many times. The V call is TRBV5-8, the J call TRBJ1-1, with 10 bases fitting TRBD1. The CDR3 is made up of 16 amino acids. The germline gives CDR1 SGHTS, CDR2 YDEGEE. The trim removed 4 bases at V and 3 bases at J, leaving 9 bases unmatched. CDR3 sequence: CASSETGGASDTEAFF. Here the CDR3 DNA reads TGTGCCAGCAGCGAGACAGGGGGCGCCTCGGACACTGAAGCTTTCTTT.

This clonotype was counted many times. The V and J genes are TRBV5-1 and TRBJ1-1; 9 nucleotides match TRBD1. In germline, CDR1 is SGHRS, CDR2 YFSETQ. V shed 3 bases, J shed 0 bases, and the junction held 6 bases outside the gene matches. The CDR3 totals 16 residues. The CDR3 spells CASSSGTGRLNTEAFF. As DNA, the CDR3 is TGCGCCAGCAGCTCCGGGACAGGGCGGCTGAACACTGAAGCTTTCTTT.

The V gene is TRBV3-1, the J gene TRBJ1-2, with D perhaps matching TRBD1 (5 bases). The germline V and J ends were trimmed by 6 bases and 0 bases, with 20 bases remaining between them. The CDR3 runs to 17 residues. Germline CDR1 LGHDT, CDR2 YNNKEL (reference sequence). The chain's CDR3 is CASSHGGRRASNYGYTF. The CDR3 DNA reads as TGTGCCAGCAGTCACGGGGGGAGACGGGCATCTAACTATGGCTACACCTTC.

This clonotype occurred many times. The V call is TRBV28, the J call TRBJ2-5; D gene unclear. Germline CDR1 reads MDHEN; CDR2 reads SYDVKM. The V gene lost 4 bases and the J gene lost 7 bases, with 10 bases spanning the gap. The CDR3 has 12 residues. DNA for the CDR3: TGTGCCAGCAGTTCCCCTACGGGGACCCAGTACTTC. It encodes CASSSPTGTQYF. Complete variable domain (other parts from reference TRBV28 and TRBJ2-5): DVKVTQSSRYLVKRTGEKVFLECVQDMDHENMFWYRQDPGLGLRLIYFSYDVKMKEKGDIPEGYSVSREKKERFSLILESASTNQTSMYLCASSSPTGTQYFGPGTRLLVL.

As regards this clonotype: A read error may be the cause here, since a much bigger clone is one base away. The V gene is TRBV12-3 or TRBV12-4, the J gene TRBJ2-2; D tentatively reads TRBD1 or TRBD2 (5 bases each). The V and J ends lost 3 bases and 4 bases respectively, with 21 bases between them. The CDR3 loop spans 18 amino acids. CDR3 sequence (DNA): TGTGCCAGCAGTTTCGCGCCGTCCGGGGCAAGGAGCACCGGGGAGCTGTTTTTT. This translates into CASSFAPSGARSTGELFF.

Only one count was recorded for this clonotype. V and J are TRBV15 and TRBJ2-2, with TRBD2 as a possible D gene (5 bases). The CDR3 contains 16 residues. V lost 1 base, J lost 5 bases, and 14 bases lay in between. Germline V gives CDR1 LNHNV, CDR2 YYDKDF (reference sequence). DNA for the CDR3: TGTGCCACCAGCAGAGTGGCGGACGGGATGACCGGGGAGCTGTTTTTT. This gives the protein CATSRVADGMTGELFF. Based on the CDR3 plus reference TRBV15 and TRBJ2-2, the full variable domain is DAMVIQNPRYQVTQFGKPVTLSCSQTLNHNVMYWYQQKSSQAPKLLFHYYDKDFNNEADTPDNFQSRRPNTSFCFLDIRSPGLGDTAMYLCATSRVADGMTGELFFGEGSRLTVL.

This clonotype was observed at least ten times. The chain uses TRBV30 and TRBJ2-3; 7 nucleotides align to TRBD2. This CDR3 region has 16 residues. Losses at the gene ends were 2 bases for V and 0 bases for J; bases not matched to a gene: 8. Germline-derived CDR1 and CDR2 are GTSNPN and SVGIG (reference sequence). The CDR3 nucleotides read TGTGCCTGGAGTCCTAACTGGGGGGGGAGCACAGATACGCAGTATTTT. As protein: CAWSPNWGGSTDTQYF.

This clonotype has a count of ten or more. The chain employs TRBV28 and TRBJ2-7, with D possibly TRBD2 on 6 matching bases. Germline V gene data show CDR1 as MDHEN and CDR2 as SYDVKM. The ends were cut back, 5 bases at V and 5 bases at J, with 22 bases in the middle. This CDR3 is built from 16 residues. CDR3 residues: CASSQSGRSGPDEQYF. The CDR3 region has the DNA TGTGCCAGCAGTCAGTCTGGGCGGAGCGGGCCCGACGAGCAGTACTTC.